This note documents a single T cell receptor beta chain sequence. What it binds is not known. This record belongs to a study of post-analysis software for immune sequencing data. Across the study: Relapsing-remitting, secondary progressive and progressive-relapsing multiple sclerosis courses were included.

Study observations and caveats: F measure showed strong co-clustering of same-batch samples. Five or six TRBV segments were significantly more frequent in patients than in controls. TRBV5-6, TRBV5-1 and TRBV20-1 were among these segments. Normalized Chao1 diversity was significantly lower in multiple sclerosis patients than in controls.

The CDR3 is made up of 16 amino acids. Germline V lookup: CDR1 KGHSH, CDR2 LQKENI. V lost 0 bases to trimming and J lost 2 bases; unmatched junction nucleotides: 3. cDNA libraries of TCR beta carried unique molecular identifiers. TCRdb redid the calling of the PCR reads with MiXCR, one entry per CDR3 protein. This table has some 370,000 distinct CDR3 sequences, less than 40% appearing once. The chain carries TRBV18 and TRBJ2-3; TRBD1 matches 9 bases. The sequencing input was blood. The sequence came from a girl between 10 and 17 years old with multiple sclerosis. The CDR3 reads CASSPPAQGATDTQYF. The CDR3 coding sequence is TGTGCCAGCTCACCACCTGCACAGGGGGCCACAGATACGCAGTATTTT.